This T cell receptor (beta chain) comes out of a study of cytomegalovirus exposure and HLA in healthy donors. Points from the study as a whole: Cytomegalovirus association was listed for about 170 TCR beta chains. In an earlier analysis, in around 590 donors, most V segments appeared productive either ~87% or ~30% of the time.

It was with 60 Vbeta and 13 Jbeta primers that the PCR ran. In the authors' workflow: In a later analysis, about 11 million of 65 million to 90 million unique beta chains occurred in at least two donors. Data came from immunoSEQ multiplex PCR; TCRdb stores just in-frame clones and leaves some out. V and J calls and clone size come straight from that table; D and trimming were deduced from the DNA. The sample consists of some 90,000 clones, around 80% of them appearing once. With regard to this clone: Its antigen is not identified.

Germline CDR1 is SNHLY and CDR2 is FYNNEI. The CDR3 runs 14 residues. V was cut by 2 bases and J by 0 bases, with 8 bases left in between. The donors comprised healthy bone marrow donors. The chain employs TRBV2 and TRBJ2-7; D uncertain. This clonotype was obtained from a woman aged 50 to 65 in good health and CMV-seropositive. The material sequenced was PBMCs. The CDR3 spells CASSEWASSYEQYF. CDR3 coding DNA: TGTGCCAGCAGTGAATGGGCGAGCTCCTACGAGCAGTACTTC.